These 17 T cell receptor beta chains share one sample of origin, sequenced in a study of blood T cell repertoires in COVID-19. Method: immunoSEQ multiplex PCR; TCRdb's copy keeps in-frame clones and lacks some. The sample lists approximately 440,000 clones, 90% occurring once. The source material was PBMCs or T cells enriched from blood (not recorded which). Receptors were obtained from a man younger than 35 who had recovered from COVID-19.

The chain recombines TRBV7-9 with TRBJ1-6, with TRBD1 matching over 8 bases. The CDR3 runs to 16 residues. V dropped 5 bases and J dropped 8; count of bases not matched to a gene: 11. Per germline, CDR1 SEHNR and CDR2 FQNEAQ (reference sequence). The CDR3 DNA reads TGTGCCAGCAGCCCCTACGCAGGGGGCGCTTATTCACCCCTCCACTTT. Protein sequence: CASSPYAGGAYSPLHF.

This clone was picked up one time. The chain uses TRBV28 and TRBJ2-7; D may be TRBD2 (5 bases). The V end was cut by 1 base, the J end by 6 bases, with 19 bases between. The germline gives CDR1 MDHEN, CDR2 SYDVKM. The CDR3 totals 16 residues. The CDR3 is CASSLLAGNSPFEQYF. CDR3 DNA: TGTGCCAGCAGTTTATTAGCCGGGAACTCCCCCTTCGAGCAGTACTTC.

This clone was observed a single time. The rearrangement joins TRBV15 to TRBJ2-1; TRBD2 agrees at 11 bases. Germline CDR1 and CDR2: LNHNV and YYDKDF (reference sequence). The CDR3 covers 18 residues. V trimming: 1 base; J trimming: 15 bases; junction bases outside the gene matches: 20. In DNA form, the CDR3 reads TGTGCCACCAGCAGAGGGGGGTTTAGCGGGAGGGCCCCTAGGATTGGGTTCTTC. The encoded protein is CATSRGGFSGRAPRIGFF. The variable domain in full, completed from reference TRBV15 and TRBJ2-1, reads DAMVIQNPRYQVTQFGKPVTLSCSQTLNHNVMYWYQQKSSQAPKLLFHYYDKDFNNEADTPDNFQSRRPNTSFCFLDIRSPGLGDTAMYLCATSRGGFSGRAPRIGFFGPGTRLTVL.

The CDR3, as DNA: TGTGCCAGCAGGAGACAGCTAACTAACTATGGCTACACCTTC. Protein sequence: CASRRQLTNYGYTF. This sequence joins TRBV6-5 and TRBJ1-2; maybe TRBD1 (5 bases). The germline gives CDR1 MNHEY, CDR2 SVGAGI. V lost 6 bases and J 0 bases, leaving 11 bases between the germline ends. The CDR3 is 14 residues long.

The chain combines TRBV6-5 with TRBJ1-2, with D perhaps TRBD1 (6 bases). In germline, CDR1 is MNHEY, CDR2 SVGAGI. This CDR3 contains 13 residues. Trimming removed 6 bases at V and 4 bases at J, with 12 bases between. CDR3 protein: CASRKDRSYGYTF. CDR3 nucleotides: TGTGCCAGCAGAAAAGACAGGAGCTATGGCTACACCTTC.

This CDR3 reads CASSSSGLAGSRETQYF. Written as DNA, the CDR3 is TGTGCCAGCAGCTCCTCGGGACTAGCGGGGTCGCGGGAGACCCAGTACTTC. The chain uses TRBV7-3 and TRBJ2-5, with 13 bases identical to TRBD2. The V segment lost 4 bases and the J segment 5 bases; nucleotides outside the gene matches: 10. Per the germline V gene, CDR1 is SGHTA and CDR2 is FQGTGA. The CDR3 contains 17 residues.

This chain connects TRBV7-9 to TRBJ2-1, with D perhaps TRBD2 (6 bases). CDR1 is SEHNR, CDR2 FQNEAQ, per germline (reference sequence). Trimming took 6 bases from V and 0 from J, leaving 12 bases between them. The CDR3 contains 15 residues. The CDR3 bases are TGTGCCAGCAGTTCCCTAGCGAGCTCCTACAATGAGCAGTTCTTC. It is translated as CASSSLASSYNEQFF.

V usage is TRBV11-2 and J usage is TRBJ1-2; 8 nucleotides match TRBD1. From germline, CDR1 is SGHAT and CDR2 FQNNGV. The CDR3 is 15 residues long. V lost 5 bases, J lost 5 bases, and 10 bases stayed unmatched. CDR3 nucleotides: TGTGCCAGCAGCCCAACCGTACAGGGGGAATATGGCTACACCTTC. It encodes CASSPTVQGEYGYTF.

The chain links TRBV7-9 to TRBJ2-1; unclear D gene. Trimming removed 5 bases from V and 9 bases from J, with 17 bases in between. There are 14 residues in the CDR3. Germline values: CDR1 SEHNR, CDR2 FQNEAQ (reference sequence). In nucleotides, the CDR3 is TGTGCCAGCAGCCCTGAGGCCCTCTCGGGTGAGCAGTTCTTC. This encodes CASSPEALSGEQFF. The full variable domain, its missing parts supplied by reference TRBV7-9 and TRBJ2-1, is DTGVSQNPRHKITKRGQNVTFRCDPISEHNRLYWYRQTLGQGPEFLTYFQNEAQLEKSRLLSDRFSAERPKGSFSTLEIQRTEQGDSAMYLCASSPEALSGEQFFGPGTRLTVL.

V is TRBV19 and J is TRBJ1-5; TRBD1 aligns across 10 bases. This CDR3 spans 15 amino acids. The V gene end was trimmed by 3 bases and the J gene end by 6 bases; junction bases not matched to a gene: 5. CDR1 is LNHDA, CDR2 SQIVND, per germline (reference sequence). In DNA, the CDR3 is TGTGCCAGTAGTATGCGACAGGGGGCGGGTCAGCCCCAGCATTTT. Its protein is CASSMRQGAGQPQHF. Variable domain in full (rest from reference TRBV19 and TRBJ1-5): DGGITQSPKYLFRKEGQNVTLSCEQNLNHDAMYWYRQDPGQGLRLIYYSQIVNDFQKGDIAEGYSVSREKKESFPLTVTSAQKNPTAFYLCASSMRQGAGQPQHFGDGTRLSIL.

The gene calls are TRBV28 and TRBJ2-7; no firm D call. Between the trimmed V and J ends, which lost 5 bases and 5 bases, there was a span of 10 bases. Germline V gene lookup returns CDR1 MDHEN and CDR2 SYDVKM. The CDR3 runs 12 residues. CDR3 DNA: TGTGCCAGCAGTCCTCTCCTTGACGAGCAGTACTTC. Encoded protein: CASSPLLDEQYF.

V and J are TRBV19 and TRBJ1-1; D is uncertain. Germline lookup yields CDR1 LNHDA and CDR2 SQIVND (reference sequence). The length of the CDR3 is 13 residues. Trimming took off 6 bases at V and 3 bases at J, with 11 bases between the two ends. The CDR3 sequence: CASSLLRDTEAFF. As DNA, the CDR3 is TGTGCCAGTAGCCTCCTACGGGACACTGAAGCTTTCTTT.

The chain carries TRBV3-1 (or the pseudogene TRBV3-2) and TRBJ1-1, with D tentatively TRBD1 (6 bases). Trimming removed 0 bases at V and 1 base at J, with 6 bases between. The CDR3 is 14 residues long. CDR1 is LGHDT and CDR2 is YNNKEL in the germline V gene (reference sequence). The CDR3 spells CASSQEQGNTEAFF. CDR3 DNA: TGTGCCAGCAGCCAAGAACAGGGGAACACTGAAGCTTTCTTT.

V and J are TRBV10-3 and TRBJ1-2, with D possibly being TRBD1 (6 bases). This CDR3 is built from 14 residues. Germline CDR1 reads ENHRY; CDR2 reads SYGVKD. Trimming removed 6 bases from V and 4 bases from J, with 15 bases in between. CDR3: CAISLDRNPYGYTF. As DNA, the CDR3 is TGTGCCATCAGCCTAGACAGGAATCCCTATGGCTACACCTTC.

V gene TRBV9 combines with J gene TRBJ2-3; possible D gene TRBD2, 6 bases. The germline V and J ends were trimmed by 0 bases and 6 bases, with 11 bases remaining between them. Germline V gene sequence: CDR1 SGDLS, CDR2 YYNGEE. The CDR3 length is 14 residues. Here the CDR3 reads CASSVEASVDTQYF. As DNA, the CDR3 is TGTGCCAGCAGCGTAGAGGCTAGCGTTGATACGCAGTATTTT. Full variable domain (outside the CDR3, taken from reference TRBV9 and TRBJ2-3): DSGVTQTPKHLITATGQRVTLRCSPRSGDLSVYWYQQSLDQGLQFLIQYYNGEERAKGNILERFSAQQFPDLHSELNLSSLELGDSALYFCASSVEASVDTQYFGPGTRLTVL.

This chain connects TRBV28 to TRBJ1-5, with D maybe TRBD1 (5 bases). The germline V gene has CDR1 MDHEN and CDR2 SYDVKM. The CDR3 runs to 15 residues. The germline V and J ends were trimmed by 5 bases and 5 bases, with 16 bases remaining between them. CDR3: CASSPSRGVDQPQHF. In DNA, the CDR3 is TGTGCCAGCAGTCCATCCCGGGGGGTGGATCAGCCCCAGCATTTT.

The chain carries TRBV19 and TRBJ1-2; D possibly corresponds to TRBD1 (6 bases). The CDR3 covers 13 residues. Trimming took off 7 bases at V and 3 bases at J, with 12 bases between the two ends. The germline CDR1 and CDR2 sequences are LNHDA and SQIVND (reference sequence). The CDR3 loop reads CASTGRGDYGYTF. Written as DNA, the CDR3 is TGTGCCAGTACCGGCAGGGGAGACTATGGCTACACCTTC.